What follows describes a single TCR beta chain. With V trimmed by 4 bases and J by 0 bases, 6 bases remained unmatched. CDR1 is LNHDA, CDR2 SQIVND, per germline (reference sequence). This CDR3 has 15 amino acids. Authors' data handling: Estimated nucleated cell counts came from reference gene primer amplification. Assay used: immunoSEQ multiplex PCR; TCRdb lists only in-frame clones, some missing. D and trimming come from the DNA, and the V and J calls and clone size come from that table. The sample carries around 300,000 clones, nearly 90% recorded once. This sample stems from a study of blood T cell repertoires in COVID-19.

Sequencing used PBMCs or T cells enriched from blood (not recorded which). This sequence originates from a woman under 30 with acute COVID-19. The chain recombines TRBV19 with TRBJ2-7; TRBD1 agrees at 7 bases. CDR3 residues: CASSKTGTASYEQYF. CDR3 coding DNA: TGTGCCAGTAGTAAAACCGGGACAGCCTCCTACGAGCAGTACTTC.